The following is a TCR beta chain sequence with its context. The target antigen is unknown. The data are from a study of T-cell memory formation after mild COVID-19. Study summary: Across donors, TCR clusters were largely donor specific. Whole-study findings and limits: Mostly located in CM and EM were contracting CD4+ clones, with contracting CD8+ clones located in EMRA. The study detected some responding clones in pre-infection memory, suggesting cross-reactive memory joined.

The 5'RACE method, run with constant-segment primers, produced TCR alpha and TCR beta cDNA libraries (carrying sample barcodes and UMIs). TCRdb re-called the 5' RACE reads through MiXCR, storing one row per CDR3 protein. The sample lists some 88,000 distinct CDR3 sequences, roughly 25% occurring once. The CDR3 extends over 13 amino acids. Germline V gene lookup returns CDR1 MNHEY and CDR2 SVGEGT. With 11 bases removed from V and 4 bases from J, the gap between germline ends came to 17 bases. The source is a man aged 18 to 30 who had mild COVID-19 (a few samples of this study predate the infection). Cell type and time point are not known. The chain links TRBV6-2 or TRBV6-3 to TRBJ2-5; D gene unclear. The sample comprised PBMCs or a T cell subset sorted from them (not recorded which). The CDR3 nucleotides read TGTGCCGGTCGTAAATGGGATTTAGAGACCCAGTACTTC. Translated: CAGRKWDLETQYF.